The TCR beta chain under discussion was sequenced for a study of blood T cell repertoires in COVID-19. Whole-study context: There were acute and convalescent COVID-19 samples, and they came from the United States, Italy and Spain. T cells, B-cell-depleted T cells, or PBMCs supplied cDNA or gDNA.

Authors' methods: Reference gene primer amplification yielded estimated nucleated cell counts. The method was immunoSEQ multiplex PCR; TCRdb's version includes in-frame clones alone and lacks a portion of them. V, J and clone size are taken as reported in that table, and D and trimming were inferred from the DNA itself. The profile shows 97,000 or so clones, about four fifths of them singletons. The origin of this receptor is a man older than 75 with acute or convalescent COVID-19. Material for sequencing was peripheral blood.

The CDR3 protein is CASSPLPRGAGETQYF. The CDR3 DNA is TGTGCCAGCAGCCCCCTACCCCGGGGGGCGGGAGAGACCCAGTACTTC. The rearrangement uses TRBV3-1 (or the pseudogene TRBV3-2) and TRBJ2-5; D is possibly TRBD2 (7 bases). Germline assignment: CDR1 LGHDT and CDR2 YNNKEL (reference sequence). The V and J ends lost 4 bases and 4 bases respectively, with 19 bases between them. This CDR3 is built from 16 residues.